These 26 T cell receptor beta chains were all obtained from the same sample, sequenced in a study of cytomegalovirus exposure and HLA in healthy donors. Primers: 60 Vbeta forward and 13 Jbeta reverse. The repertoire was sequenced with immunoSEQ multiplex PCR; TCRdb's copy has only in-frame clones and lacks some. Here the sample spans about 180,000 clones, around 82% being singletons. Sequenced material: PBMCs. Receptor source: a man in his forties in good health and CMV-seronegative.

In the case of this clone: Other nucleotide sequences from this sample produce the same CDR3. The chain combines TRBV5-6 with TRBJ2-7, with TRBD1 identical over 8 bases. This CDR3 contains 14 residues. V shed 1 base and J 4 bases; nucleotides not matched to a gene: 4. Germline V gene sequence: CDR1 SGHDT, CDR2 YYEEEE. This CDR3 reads CASSLPGGAYEQYF. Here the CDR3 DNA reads TGTGCCAGCAGCTTGCCAGGGGGCGCGTACGAGCAGTACTTC.

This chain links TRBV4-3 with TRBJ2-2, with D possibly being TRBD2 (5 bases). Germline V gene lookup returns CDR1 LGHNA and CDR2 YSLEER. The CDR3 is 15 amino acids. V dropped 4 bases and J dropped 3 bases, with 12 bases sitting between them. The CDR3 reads CASSPMAGYTGELFF. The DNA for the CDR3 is TGCGCCAGCAGCCCAATGGCGGGTTACACCGGGGAGCTGTTTTTT.

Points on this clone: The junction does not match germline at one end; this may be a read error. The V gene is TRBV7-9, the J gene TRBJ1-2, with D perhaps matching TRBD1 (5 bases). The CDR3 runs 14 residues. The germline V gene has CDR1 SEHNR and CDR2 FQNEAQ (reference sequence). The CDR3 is CSSSRGDGEGGYTF. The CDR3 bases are TGTTCCAGCAGCCGGGGGGACGGCGAGGGTGGCTACACCTTC. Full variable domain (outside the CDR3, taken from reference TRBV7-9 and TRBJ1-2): DTGVSQNPRHKITKRGQNVTFRCDPISEHNRLYWYRQTLGQGPEFLTYFQNEAQLEKSRLLSDRFSAERPKGSFSTLEIQRTEQGDSAMYLCSSSRGDGEGGYTFGSGTRLTVV.

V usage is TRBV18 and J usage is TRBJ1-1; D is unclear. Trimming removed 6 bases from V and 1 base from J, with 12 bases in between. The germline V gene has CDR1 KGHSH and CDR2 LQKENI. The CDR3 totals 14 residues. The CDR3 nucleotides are TGTGCCAGCTCCCTCTCGCGGGCGAACACTGAAGCTTTCTTT. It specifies CASSLSRANTEAFF.

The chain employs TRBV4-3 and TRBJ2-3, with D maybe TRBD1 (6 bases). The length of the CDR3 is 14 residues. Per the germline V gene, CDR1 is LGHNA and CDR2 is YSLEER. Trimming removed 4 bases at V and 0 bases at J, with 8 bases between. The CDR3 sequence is CASSPQGSTDTQYF. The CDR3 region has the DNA TGCGCCAGCAGCCCCCAGGGGAGCACAGATACGCAGTATTTT.

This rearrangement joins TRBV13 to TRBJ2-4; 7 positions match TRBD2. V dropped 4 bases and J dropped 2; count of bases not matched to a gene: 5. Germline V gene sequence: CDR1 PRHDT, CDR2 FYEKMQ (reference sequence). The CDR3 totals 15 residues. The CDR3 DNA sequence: TGTGCCAGCAGCTCACACGGGGGGACCAAAAACATTCAGTACTTC. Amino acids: CASSSHGGTKNIQYF.

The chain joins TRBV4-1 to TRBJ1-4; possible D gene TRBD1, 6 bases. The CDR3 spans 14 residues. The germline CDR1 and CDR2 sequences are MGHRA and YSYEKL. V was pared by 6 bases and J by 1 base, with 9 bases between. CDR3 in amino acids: CASSKQGTNEKLFF. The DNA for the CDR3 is TGCGCCAGCAGTAAACAGGGAACTAATGAAAAACTGTTTTTT.

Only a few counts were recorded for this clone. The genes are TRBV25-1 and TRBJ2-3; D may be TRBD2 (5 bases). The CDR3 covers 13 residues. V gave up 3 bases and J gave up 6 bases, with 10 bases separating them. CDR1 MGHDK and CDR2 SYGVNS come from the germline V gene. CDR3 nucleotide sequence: TGTGCCAGCAGTGAGCCCGGCGGGGATACGCAGTATTTT. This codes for CASSEPGGDTQYF.

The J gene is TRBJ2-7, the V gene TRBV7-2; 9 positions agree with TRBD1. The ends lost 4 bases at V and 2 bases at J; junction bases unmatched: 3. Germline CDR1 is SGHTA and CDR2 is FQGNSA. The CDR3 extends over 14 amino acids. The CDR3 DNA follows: TGTGCCAGCAGCTCCCGGGACAGGGCCTACGAGCAGTACTTC. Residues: CASSSRDRAYEQYF.

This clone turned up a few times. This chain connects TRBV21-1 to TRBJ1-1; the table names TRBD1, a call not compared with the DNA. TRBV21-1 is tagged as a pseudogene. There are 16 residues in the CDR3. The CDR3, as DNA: TGTGCCAGCCCTGTACAGGGGGCAGGGTTCGACACTGAAGCTTTCTTT. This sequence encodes CASPVQGAGFDTEAFF.

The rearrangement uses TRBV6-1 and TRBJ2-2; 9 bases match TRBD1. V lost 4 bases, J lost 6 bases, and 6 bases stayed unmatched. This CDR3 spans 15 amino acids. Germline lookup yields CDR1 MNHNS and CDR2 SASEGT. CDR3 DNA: TGTGCCAGCAGTGTATGGGGACAGGGCCCCGGGGAGCTGTTTTTT. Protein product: CASSVWGQGPGELFF.

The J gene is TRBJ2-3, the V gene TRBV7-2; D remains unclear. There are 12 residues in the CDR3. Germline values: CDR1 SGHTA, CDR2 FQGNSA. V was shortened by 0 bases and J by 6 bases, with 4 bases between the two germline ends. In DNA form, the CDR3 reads TGTGCCAGCAGCTTAGCTATCGATACGCAGTATTTT. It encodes CASSLAIDTQYF.

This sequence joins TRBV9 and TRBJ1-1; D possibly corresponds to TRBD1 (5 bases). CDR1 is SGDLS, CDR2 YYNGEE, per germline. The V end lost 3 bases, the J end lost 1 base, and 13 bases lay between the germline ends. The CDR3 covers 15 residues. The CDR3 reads CASSEGRTGNTEAFF. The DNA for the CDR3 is TGTGCCAGCAGCGAGGGGAGGACGGGGAACACTGAAGCTTTCTTT.

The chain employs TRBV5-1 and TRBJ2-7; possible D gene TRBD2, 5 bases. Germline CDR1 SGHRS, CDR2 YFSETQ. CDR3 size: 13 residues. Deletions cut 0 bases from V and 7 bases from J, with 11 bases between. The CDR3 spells CASSLGTTGEQYF. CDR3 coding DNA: TGCGCCAGCAGCTTGGGGACGACGGGAGAGCAGTACTTC.

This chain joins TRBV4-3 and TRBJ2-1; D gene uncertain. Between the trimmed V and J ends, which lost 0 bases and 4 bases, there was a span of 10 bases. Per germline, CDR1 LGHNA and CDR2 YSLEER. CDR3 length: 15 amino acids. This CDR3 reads CASSQDRETYNEQFF. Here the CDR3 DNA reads TGCGCCAGCAGCCAAGACCGAGAGACATACAATGAGCAGTTCTTC.

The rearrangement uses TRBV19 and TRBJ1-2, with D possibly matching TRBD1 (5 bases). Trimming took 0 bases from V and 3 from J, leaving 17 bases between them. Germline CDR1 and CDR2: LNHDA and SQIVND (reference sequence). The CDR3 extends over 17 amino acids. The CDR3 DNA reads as TGTGCCAGTAGTATAGACCTGGCAGGGCTTGCTGACTATGGCTACACCTTC. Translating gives CASSIDLAGLADYGYTF. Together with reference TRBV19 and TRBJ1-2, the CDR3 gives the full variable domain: DGGITQSPKYLFRKEGQNVTLSCEQNLNHDAMYWYRQDPGQGLRLIYYSQIVNDFQKGDIAEGYSVSREKKESFPLTVTSAQKNPTAFYLCASSIDLAGLADYGYTFGSGTRLTVV.

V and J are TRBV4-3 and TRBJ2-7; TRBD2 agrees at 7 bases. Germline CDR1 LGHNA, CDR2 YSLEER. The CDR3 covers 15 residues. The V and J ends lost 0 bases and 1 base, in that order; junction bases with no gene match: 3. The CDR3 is CASSQDPGGSYEQYF. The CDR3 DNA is TGCGCCAGCAGCCAAGACCCCGGGGGGTCCTACGAGCAGTACTTC.

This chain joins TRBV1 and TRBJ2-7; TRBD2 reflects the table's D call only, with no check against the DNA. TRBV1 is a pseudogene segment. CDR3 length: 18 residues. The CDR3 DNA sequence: TGCACCAGCAGCCCAACCCCGCTACTAGCGGAGGCCGGCTACGAGCAGTACTTC. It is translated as CTSSPTPLLAEAGYEQYF.

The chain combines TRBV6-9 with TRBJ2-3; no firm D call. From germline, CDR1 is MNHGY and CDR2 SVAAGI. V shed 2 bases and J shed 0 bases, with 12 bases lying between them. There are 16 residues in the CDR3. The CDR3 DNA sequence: TGTGCCAGCAGTTATATGCACACCGCTAGCACAGATACGCAGTATTTT. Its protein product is CASSYMHTASTDTQYF.

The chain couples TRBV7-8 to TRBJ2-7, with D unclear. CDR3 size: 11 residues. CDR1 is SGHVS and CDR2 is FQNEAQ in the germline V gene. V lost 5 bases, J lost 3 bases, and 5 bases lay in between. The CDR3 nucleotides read TGTGCCAGCAGCCAGGACTACGAGCAGTACTTC. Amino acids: CASSQDYEQYF.

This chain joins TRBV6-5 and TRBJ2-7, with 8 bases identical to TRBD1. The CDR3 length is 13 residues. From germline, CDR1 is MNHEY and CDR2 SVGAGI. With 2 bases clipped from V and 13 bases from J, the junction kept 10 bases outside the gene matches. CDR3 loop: CASSYTGTGPIYF. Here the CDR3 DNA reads TGTGCCAGCAGTTACACTGGGACAGGCCCCATCTACTTC.

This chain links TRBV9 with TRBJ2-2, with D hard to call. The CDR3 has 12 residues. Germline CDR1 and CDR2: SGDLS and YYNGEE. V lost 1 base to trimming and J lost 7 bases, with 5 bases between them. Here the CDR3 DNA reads TGTGCCAGCAGCGTACACGGCGGGGAGCTGTTTTTT. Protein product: CASSVHGGELFF.

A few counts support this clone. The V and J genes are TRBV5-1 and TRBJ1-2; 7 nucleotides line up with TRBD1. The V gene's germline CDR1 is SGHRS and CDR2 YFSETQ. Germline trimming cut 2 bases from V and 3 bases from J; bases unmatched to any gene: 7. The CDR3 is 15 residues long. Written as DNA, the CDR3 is TGCGCCAGCAGCTTAGAGGGACAGCACTACTATGGCTACACCTTC. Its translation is CASSLEGQHYYGYTF.

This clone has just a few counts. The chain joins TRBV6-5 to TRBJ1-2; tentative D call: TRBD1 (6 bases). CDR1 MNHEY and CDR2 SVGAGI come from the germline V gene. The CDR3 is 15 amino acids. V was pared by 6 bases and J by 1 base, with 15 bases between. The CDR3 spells CASSTKRDNNYGYTF. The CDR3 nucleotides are TGTGCCAGCAGCACCAAACGGGACAATAACTATGGCTACACCTTC.

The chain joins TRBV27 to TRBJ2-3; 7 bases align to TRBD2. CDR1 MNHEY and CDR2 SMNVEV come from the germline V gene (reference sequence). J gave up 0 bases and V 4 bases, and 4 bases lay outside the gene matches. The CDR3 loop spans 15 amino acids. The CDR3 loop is CASSSREASTDTQYF. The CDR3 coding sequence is TGTGCCAGCAGTTCCCGGGAGGCTAGCACAGATACGCAGTATTTT.

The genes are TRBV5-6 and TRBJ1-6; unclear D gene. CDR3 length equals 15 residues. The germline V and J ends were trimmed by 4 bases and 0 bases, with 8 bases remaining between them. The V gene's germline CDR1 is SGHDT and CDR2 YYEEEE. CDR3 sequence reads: CASSPGSSYNSPLHF. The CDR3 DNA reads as TGTGCCAGCAGCCCCGGGAGCTCCTATAATTCACCCCTCCACTTT.